A selection of T cell receptor beta chains follows, all from one sample in a study of cytomegalovirus exposure and HLA in healthy donors. Profiled with immunoSEQ multiplex PCR; TCRdb holds only in-frame clones, not every one. With approximately 190,000 clones in the sample, the ten largest clones hold 0.7% to 0.8%. Sequencing was done on a sample of PBMCs. These receptors were collected from a boy aged 10-17 years in good health and CMV-seronegative. CDR3s include the opening cysteine and the closing phenylalanine or tryptophan.

V gene: TRBV7-2; J gene: TRBJ1-5; CDR3 protein: CASSLQGGGQPQHF
V gene: TRBV14; J gene: TRBJ2-7; CDR3 protein: CASSRGVVGEQYF
V gene: TRBV5-1; J gene: TRBJ1-2; CDR3 protein: CASSTPDFYGYTF
V gene: TRBV10-3; J gene: TRBJ1-2; CDR3 protein: CAISDGGRSNYGYTF
V gene: TRBV5-5; J gene: TRBJ2-1; CDR3 protein: CASSRSGGDYNEQFF
V gene: TRBV6-4; J gene: TRBJ2-2; CDR3 protein: CASSDSAGGNPGELFF
V gene: TRBV5-1; J gene: TRBJ2-4; CDR3 protein: CASSELSGKNIQYF
V gene: TRBV10-3; J gene: TRBJ2-1; CDR3 protein: CAISPSPTSGESYNEQFF
V gene: TRBV11-3; J gene: TRBJ2-2; CDR3 protein: CASSLASRGTANTGELFF
V gene: TRBV30; J gene: TRBJ2-1; CDR3 protein: CAWVTSGGSTRFF
V gene: TRBV5-4; J gene: TRBJ2-7; CDR3 protein: CASSIPGDSYEQYF
V gene: TRBV5-1; J gene: TRBJ1-1; CDR3 protein: CASSTRTGVTTEAFF
V gene: TRBV9; J gene: TRBJ2-2; CDR3 protein: CASSVAGDTGELFF
V gene: TRBV10-2; J gene: TRBJ1-1; CDR3 protein: CASRDGGGGTEAFF
V gene: TRBV6-1; J gene: TRBJ2-2; CDR3 protein: CATLKPGQLTGELFF
V gene: TRBV4-2; J gene: TRBJ1-5; CDR3 protein: CASSPHRDSNQPQHF
V gene: TRBV5-4; J gene: TRBJ1-1; CDR3 protein: CASILQGEAFF
V gene: TRBV4-1; J gene: TRBJ2-5; CDR3 protein: CASSHTSGTSGGFQETQYF
V gene: TRBV29-1; J gene: TRBJ2-2; CDR3 protein: CSVRPGGTGELFF
V gene: TRBV7-3; J gene: TRBJ2-5; CDR3 protein: CASSQEGSGRETQYF
V gene: TRBV27; J gene: TRBJ1-1; CDR3 protein: CASSLRKGQVNLNTEAFF
V gene: TRBV6-1; J gene: TRBJ1-2; CDR3 protein: CASKIGQRDPAF
V gene: TRBV7-2; J gene: TRBJ2-1; CDR3 protein: CASSFASGVSSYNEQFF
V gene: TRBV4-3; J gene: TRBJ2-5; CDR3 protein: CASSQVGRTSGQETQYF
V gene: TRBV7-2; J gene: TRBJ2-2; CDR3 protein: CASSSSVSTGELFF
V gene: TRBV7-8; J gene: TRBJ2-7; CDR3 protein: CASSLSGGEQYF
V gene: TRBV19; J gene: TRBJ1-1; CDR3 protein: CASSPGNTEAFF
V gene: TRBV2; J gene: TRBJ1-5; CDR3 protein: CASSVGTGGSHRNQPQHF
V gene: TRBV28; J gene: TRBJ1-5; CDR3 protein: CAGGTGGQPQHF
V gene: TRBV30; J gene: TRBJ2-7; CDR3 protein: CAWSSSTYKQYF
V gene: TRBV9; J gene: TRBJ2-2; CDR3 protein: CASSSFLANTGELFF
V gene: TRBV5-1; J gene: TRBJ1-1; CDR3 protein: CASGKGQMNTEAFF
V gene: TRBV2; J gene: TRBJ2-7; CDR3 protein: CASGSGQPRVYEQYF
V gene: TRBV18; J gene: TRBJ2-1; CDR3 protein: CASSPIGASYNEQFF
V gene: TRBV14; J gene: TRBJ1-1; CDR3 protein: CASSQVRDTEAFF
V gene: TRBV28; J gene: TRBJ1-5; CDR3 protein: CASSLIRDSYSNQPQHF
V gene: TRBV7-9; J gene: TRBJ1-1; CDR3 protein: CASSLIWRRTRTEAFF
V gene: TRBV5-1; J gene: TRBJ1-2; CDR3 protein: CASSLGTGDNRYTF
V gene: TRBV4-2; J gene: TRBJ1-3; CDR3 protein: CASSREGGNTIYF
V gene: TRBV5-4; J gene: TRBJ1-1; CDR3 protein: CASSQGAEAFF
V gene: TRBV29-1; J gene: TRBJ2-7; CDR3 protein: CSVTRDIQEQYF
V gene: TRBV19; J gene: TRBJ2-1; CDR3 protein: CASSTGRANNEQFF
V gene: TRBV5-1; J gene: TRBJ1-1; CDR3 protein: CASSLAPGTAVTEAFF
V gene: TRBV25-1; J gene: TRBJ2-3; CDR3 protein: CASSRDFADTQYF
V gene: TRBV7-9; J gene: TRBJ2-3; CDR3 protein: CASSFLGTSKDTQYF
V gene: TRBV30; J gene: TRBJ1-4; CDR3 protein: CAWSSATNEKLFF
V gene: TRBV27; J gene: TRBJ2-1; CDR3 protein: CASTGDRALRGEQFF
V gene: TRBV2; J gene: TRBJ2-7; CDR3 protein: CAAAVSPTYEQYF
V gene: TRBV18; J gene: TRBJ2-7; CDR3 protein: CASSQTPGAGEQYF
V gene: TRBV7-2; J gene: TRBJ2-1; CDR3 protein: CASSYRGGSNEQFF
V gene: TRBV30; J gene: TRBJ2-2; CDR3 protein: CAWNSGGRNTGELFF
V gene: TRBV7-9; J gene: TRBJ2-1; CDR3 protein: CASSSRTGGYNEQFF
V gene: TRBV9; J gene: TRBJ1-2; CDR3 protein: CASSASGQTYYGYTF
V gene: TRBV5-1; J gene: TRBJ2-3; CDR3 protein: CASSSYPGLAGGGDTQYF